Shown below are 6 T cell receptor beta chains from a single sample sequenced in a study of OX40 agonist ivuxolimab in advanced cancers. The assay was immunoSEQ multiplex PCR, and TCRdb's table has in-frame clones only and misses some. The table lists 65,000 to 90,000 clones, roughly 80% of them singletons. Here the sequenced sample was CD4+ or CD8+ T cells sorted from blood, taken in a trial of the OX40 agonist ivuxolimab. These receptors all stem from an adult with an advanced solid tumor such as melanoma, head and neck, liver or kidney cancer.

This chain joins TRBV19 and TRBJ2-2; D might be TRBD1 (5 bases). There are 14 residues in the CDR3. CDR1 LNHDA and CDR2 SQIVND come from the germline V gene (reference sequence). V lost 5 bases to trimming and J lost 3 bases, with 10 bases between them. CDR3 protein: CASSLDIYTGELFF. The CDR3 nucleotides are TGTGCCAGTAGTTTGGACATTTACACCGGGGAGCTGTTTTTT.

The chain combines TRBV7-2 with TRBJ1-5; a possible D gene is TRBD1 (6 bases). The CDR3 has 15 residues. The germline V and J ends were trimmed by 6 bases and 0 bases, with 12 bases remaining between them. Germline CDR1 is SGHTA and CDR2 is FQGNSA. The CDR3 region has the DNA TGTGCCAGCAGTGCCGGGACATTTAGCAATCAGCCCCAGCATTTT. Residues: CASSAGTFSNQPQHF.

This clone was seen a few times. CDR3 DNA: TGTGCCAGCAGGACAGGGATCCCCTACGAGCAGTACTTC. It is translated as CASRTGIPYEQYF. J is TRBJ2-7 and V is TRBV6-5; 7 bases align to TRBD1. The length of the CDR3 is 13 residues. Losses at the gene ends were 6 bases for V and 2 bases for J; bases not matched to a gene: 4. The germline V gene has CDR1 MNHEY and CDR2 SVGAGI.

This clone was seen only a few times. This chain uses TRBV6-5 with TRBJ2-6; TRBD1 might be the D (6 bases). The CDR3 contains 15 residues. V was cut by 6 bases and J by 2 bases, with 11 bases left in between. CDR1 and CDR2 (germline): MNHEY, SVGAGI. Here the CDR3 reads CASSYAGAGANVLTF. CDR3 bases: TGTGCCAGCAGCTATGCAGGGGCTGGGGCCAACGTCCTGACTTTC.

The V call is TRBV9, the J call TRBJ2-5, with unresolved D. Trimming stripped 1 base from V and 1 base from J, with 5 bases between. Germline CDR1 reads SGDLS; CDR2 reads YYNGEE. CDR3 length equals 13 residues. CDR3 nucleotides: TGTGCCAGCAGCGTATCATTCCAAGAGACCCAGTACTTC. As protein: CASSVSFQETQYF.

This clone was seen only once. This rearrangement joins TRBV2 to TRBJ1-6, with TRBD1 identical over 11 bases. Germline values: CDR1 SNHLY, CDR2 FYNNEI. Trimming cost V 6 bases and J 6 bases; bases outside gene matches: 7. The CDR3 runs 16 residues. CDR3 DNA: TGTGCCAGCAGGGCCACGGGGACAGGGGGTAATTCACCCCTCCACTTT. Protein sequence: CASRATGTGGNSPLHF.